This TCR beta chain appears in the sequencing data of a study of shared clonotypes between healthy human individuals. Libraries were prepared by immunoSEQ multiplex PCR; TCRdb keeps only in-frame clonotypes and omits some of them. The sample lists 2 million to 3 million clones, roughly 92% occurring once. CDR3 length: 18 amino acids. About this clone: The antigen is unknown.

The study's findings and limits: Clonotype sharing across four donors was observed for 4.5% to 6.5% of naive CD4 clonotypes.

The source of this sequence is a man aged 18 to 35 in good health. Sequences were obtained from naive CD4+ T cells sorted from blood. As to subset: CD45RA+ positively selected. The chain couples TRBV21-1 to TRBJ2-2; the table's D gene call, TRBD2, was not cross checked with the DNA. TRBV21-1 is deemed a pseudogene. In DNA, the CDR3 is TGTGCCAGCAGCCGTCACCGCGGGACTAGCGGAAACACCGGGGAGCTGTTTTTT. Protein sequence: CASSRHRGTSGNTGELFF.